This T cell receptor beta chain was sequenced in a study of blood T cell repertoires in COVID-19. Original handling: Amplification of reference gene primers was used by the study to estimate nucleated cell counts. TCRdb keeps only in-frame clones here, not all; method: immunoSEQ multiplex PCR. That table furnishes V, J and clone size, whereas the DNA furnished D and trimming. This table has about 160,000 clones, 82% appearing once. The CDR3 length is 18 residues. Individuals aged roughly 18 to 95 years were recruited from approximately 22 US areas. Two negative PCRs, clearance, or symptom resolution characterized the recovered Cohort 3 donors.

The sequencing sample was made of PBMCs or T cells enriched from blood (not recorded which). The chain couples TRBV21-1 to TRBJ2-2; the D call of TRBD1 is as the table states it, not checked on the DNA. TRBV21-1 is designated a pseudogene. The source of this sequence is a man between 60 and 75 years old who had recovered from COVID-19. The DNA of the CDR3 is TGTGCCAGCAGCAAAGGAAATCGGACAGGGCCGAACACCGGGGAGCTGTTTTTT. Its protein product is CASSKGNRTGPNTGELFF.